The rows below give T cell receptor beta chains drawn from one sample of a study of CD8 T cells in Susac syndrome. TCRdb itself ran the immunoSEQ multiplex PCR reads through MiXCR, one entry per CDR3 protein. The top ten clones hold around 0.3% of a sample with 95,000 to 150,000 distinct CDR3 sequences, roughly 93% of them seen once. Sequenced material: CD8+ T cells from PBMCs. The receptors here all came from a human donor with multiple sclerosis. Both conserved end residues are part of each CDR3. The order of the fields is V gene, D gene, J gene, CDR3 DNA, CDR3 protein. D genes are given only for firm matches.

v_call: TRBV27
d_call: NA
j_call: TRBJ2-7
cdr3_nt: TGTGCCAGCAGTCCCCGTGCCGGCTACGAGCAGTACTTC
cdr3_aa: CASSPRAGYEQYF

v_call: TRBV7-9
d_call: NA
j_call: TRBJ2-5
cdr3_nt: TGTGCCAGCAGCTTAGATCGGGGTTGGGAGACCCAGTACTTC
cdr3_aa: CASSLDRGWETQYF

v_call: TRBV12-3/TRBV12-4
d_call: NA
j_call: TRBJ1-5
cdr3_nt: TGTGCCAGCAGCCCTTTTTTCGGGGATCAGCCCCAGCATTTT
cdr3_aa: CASSPFFGDQPQHF

v_call: TRBV10-3
d_call: TRBD2
j_call: TRBJ2-3
cdr3_nt: TGTGCCATCAGTGGGTCTAGCGGGAGGACAGATACGCAGTATTTT
cdr3_aa: CAISGSSGRTDTQYF

v_call: TRBV4-1
d_call: NA
j_call: TRBJ2-5
cdr3_nt: TGCGCCAGCAGTCCACCCGGGGGCGAGACCCAGTACTTC
cdr3_aa: CASSPPGGETQYF

v_call: TRBV7-9
d_call: NA
j_call: TRBJ2-7
cdr3_nt: TGTGCCAGCAGCTTAGGCGTGAGCACACCCCCTCTGGAGCAGTACTTC
cdr3_aa: CASSLGVSTPPLEQYF

v_call: TRBV4-1
d_call: TRBD1
j_call: TRBJ1-1
cdr3_nt: TGCGCCAGCAGCCAAGCAGGGGGGGGCACTGAAGCTTTCTTT
cdr3_aa: CASSQAGGGTEAFF

v_call: TRBV6-6
d_call: NA
j_call: TRBJ1-1
cdr3_nt: TGTGCCAGCACCCAAAGAACCGGGAAAAACACTGAAGCTTTCTTT
cdr3_aa: CASTQRTGKNTEAFF

v_call: TRBV9
d_call: NA
j_call: TRBJ2-1
cdr3_nt: TGTGCCAGCAGCGGTTCCTCCCCCTACAATGAGCAGTTCTTC
cdr3_aa: CASSGSSPYNEQFF

v_call: TRBV16
d_call: NA
j_call: TRBJ1-2
cdr3_nt: TGTGCCAGCAGCCAACGTTTTGCAGGCGTATATGGCTACACCTTC
cdr3_aa: CASSQRFAGVYGYTF

v_call: TRBV12-3/TRBV12-4
d_call: NA
j_call: TRBJ1-1
cdr3_nt: TGTGCCAGCACTGACCGAGTCCAGACTGAAGCTTTCTTT
cdr3_aa: CASTDRVQTEAFF